The present T cell receptor beta chain was sequenced within a study of T cell repertoires in cytomegalovirus infection. Study-level information: As its CMV epitopes, the study selected recently identified HLA-C-restricted and well-studied HLA-B-restricted targets.

Study results and caveats: In two of eight donors, the top clonotype was HLA-C-restricted CMV-specific. Carriers of CMV and the relevant HLA type were discriminated by public TCR beta frequency.

TCRdb analysed the reads with MiXCR anew, one entry per CDR3 protein. Counted here are a few hundred thousand distinct CDR3 sequences, 40% occurring once; the ten biggest clones make up around 48%. Per the germline V gene, CDR1 is DFQATT and CDR2 is SNEGSKA (reference sequence). After removal of 3 bases from V and 2 bases from J, the junction contained 10 bases not matched to a gene. The CDR3 is 15 amino acids. This clonotype was counted a few times. Its target is not known. Source: cultured PBMCs, taken from culture after CMV antigen stimulation. This clonotype was sampled from a human donor in good health (CMV status not recorded). Some clones in this sample may be carry-over from other donors' samples. The chain recombines TRBV20-1 with TRBJ2-7; 7 bases agree with TRBD1. The CDR3 loop is CSARPGGKSTYEQYF. The CDR3 nucleotides read TGCAGTGCTAGGCCAGGGGGAAAATCCACCTACGAGCAGTACTTC.